This TCR beta chain is from a study of cytomegalovirus exposure and HLA in healthy donors. With respect to this clone: The target antigen is unknown.

Germline V CDR1 and CDR2: SGHVS, FQNEAQ. The CDR3 has 13 amino acids. V dropped 0 bases and J dropped 9 bases, with 11 bases sitting between them. Vbeta (60) and Jbeta (13) primers were used in the PCR. Assay: immunoSEQ multiplex PCR; the TCRdb copy retains only in-frame clones and omits some. Here the sample spans 160,000 or so clones, roughly 87% being singletons. Findings and caveats of the study: The majority of TCR sequences were rare, yet some public TCRs appeared in many donors. HLA alleles showed associations with roughly 17,000 TCR beta sequences in a later analysis, at a 0.05 false discovery rate.

The source of this sequence is a man aged 50 to 60 in good health and CMV-seropositive. Material for sequencing was PBMCs. The V call is TRBV7-8, the J call TRBJ1-1; D unresolved. CDR3 sequence (DNA): TGTGCCAGCAGCTTAGCGCAGTCACACCAAGCTTTCTTT. This codes for CASSLAQSHQAFF.